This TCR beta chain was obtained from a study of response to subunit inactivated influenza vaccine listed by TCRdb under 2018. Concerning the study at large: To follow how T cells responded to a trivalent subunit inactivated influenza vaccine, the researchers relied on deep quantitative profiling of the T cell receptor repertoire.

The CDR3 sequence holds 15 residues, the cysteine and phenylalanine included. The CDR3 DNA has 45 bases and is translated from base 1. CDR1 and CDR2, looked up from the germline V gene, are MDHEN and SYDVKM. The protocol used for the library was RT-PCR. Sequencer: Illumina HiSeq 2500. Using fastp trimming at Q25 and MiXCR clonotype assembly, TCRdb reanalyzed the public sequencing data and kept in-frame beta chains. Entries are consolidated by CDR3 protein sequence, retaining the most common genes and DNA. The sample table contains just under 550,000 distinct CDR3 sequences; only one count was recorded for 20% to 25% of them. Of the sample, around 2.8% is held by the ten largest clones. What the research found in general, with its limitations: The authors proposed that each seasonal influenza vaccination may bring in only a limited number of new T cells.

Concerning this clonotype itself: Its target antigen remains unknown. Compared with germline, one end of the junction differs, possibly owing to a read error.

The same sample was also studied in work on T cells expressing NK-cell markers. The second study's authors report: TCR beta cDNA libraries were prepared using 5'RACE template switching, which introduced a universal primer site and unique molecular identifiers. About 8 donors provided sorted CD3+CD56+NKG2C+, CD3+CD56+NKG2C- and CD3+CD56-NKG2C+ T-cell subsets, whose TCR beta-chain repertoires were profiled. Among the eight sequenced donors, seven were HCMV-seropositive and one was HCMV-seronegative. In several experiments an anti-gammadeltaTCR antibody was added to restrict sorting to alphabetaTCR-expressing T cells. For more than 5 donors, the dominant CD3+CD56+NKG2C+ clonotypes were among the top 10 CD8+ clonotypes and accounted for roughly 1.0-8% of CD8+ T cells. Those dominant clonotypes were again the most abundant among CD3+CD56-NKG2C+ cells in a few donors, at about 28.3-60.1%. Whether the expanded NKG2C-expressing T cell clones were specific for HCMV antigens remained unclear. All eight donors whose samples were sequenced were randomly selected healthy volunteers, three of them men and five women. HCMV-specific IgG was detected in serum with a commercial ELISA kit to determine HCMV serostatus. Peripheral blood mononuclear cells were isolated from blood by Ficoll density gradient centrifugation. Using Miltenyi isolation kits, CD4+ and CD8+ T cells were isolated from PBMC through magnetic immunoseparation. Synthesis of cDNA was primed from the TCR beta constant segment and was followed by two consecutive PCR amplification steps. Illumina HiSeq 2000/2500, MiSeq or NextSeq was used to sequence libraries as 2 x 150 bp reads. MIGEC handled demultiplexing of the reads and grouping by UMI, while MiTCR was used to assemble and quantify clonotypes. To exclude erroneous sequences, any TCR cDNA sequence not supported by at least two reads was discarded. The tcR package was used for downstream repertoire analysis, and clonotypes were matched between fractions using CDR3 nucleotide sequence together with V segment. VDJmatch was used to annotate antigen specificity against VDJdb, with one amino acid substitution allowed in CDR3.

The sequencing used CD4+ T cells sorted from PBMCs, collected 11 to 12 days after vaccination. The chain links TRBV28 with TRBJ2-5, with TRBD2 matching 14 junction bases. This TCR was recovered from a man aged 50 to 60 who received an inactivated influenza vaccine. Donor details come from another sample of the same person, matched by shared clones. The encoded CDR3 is CASSSGTSGGKTQYF. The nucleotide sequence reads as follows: TGTGCCAGTAGTTCAGGGACTAGCGGGGGAAAGACCCAGTACTTC.